This TCR beta chain is drawn from a study of T-cell memory formation after mild COVID-19. CDR3 size: 15 residues. V trimming: 7 bases; J trimming: 3 bases; junction bases outside the gene matches: 9. The germline gives CDR1 MNHEY, CDR2 SMNVEV (reference sequence). Each CDR3 protein gets one entry after TCRdb re-called the 5' RACE reads with MiXCR. The sample lists approximately 260,000 distinct CDR3 sequences, about a sixth occurring once. Material for sequencing was PBMCs or a T cell subset sorted from them (not recorded which). The V gene is TRBV27, the J gene TRBJ2-3; 8 positions agree with TRBD1. This sequence originates from a man between 18 and 35 years old who had mild COVID-19 (a few samples of this study predate the infection). Cell type and time point are not known. CDR3 in DNA: TGTGCCAGCAACCGAGGACAGGGTGTGACAGATACGCAGTATTTT. Translation gives CASNRGQGVTDTQYF.